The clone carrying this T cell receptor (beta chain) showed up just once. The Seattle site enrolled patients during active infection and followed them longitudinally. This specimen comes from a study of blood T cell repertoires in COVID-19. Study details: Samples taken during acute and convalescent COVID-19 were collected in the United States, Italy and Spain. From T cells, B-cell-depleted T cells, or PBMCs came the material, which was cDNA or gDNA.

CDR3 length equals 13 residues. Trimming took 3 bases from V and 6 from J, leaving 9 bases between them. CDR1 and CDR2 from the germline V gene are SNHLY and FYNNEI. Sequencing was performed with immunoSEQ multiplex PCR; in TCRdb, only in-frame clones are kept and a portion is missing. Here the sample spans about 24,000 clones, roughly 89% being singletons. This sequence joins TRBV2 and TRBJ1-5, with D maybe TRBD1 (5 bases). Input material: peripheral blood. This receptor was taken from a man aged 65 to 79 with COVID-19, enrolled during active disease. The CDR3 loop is CASSDQGGQPQHF. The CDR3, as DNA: TGTGCCAGCAGTGATCAGGGAGGTCAGCCCCAGCATTTT.